The rows below give T cell receptor beta chains drawn from one sample of a study of blood T cell repertoires in COVID-19. Repertoires were generated with immunoSEQ multiplex PCR, while TCRdb's copy carries only in-frame clones and drops some. The sample shows roughly 200,000 clones, approximately 89% of them seen only once. The specimen sequenced was peripheral blood. These receptors all stem from a woman aged 60 to 75 with acute or convalescent COVID-19. CDR3s include the opening cysteine and the closing phenylalanine or tryptophan. Fields, in order: V gene, clone size, J gene, D gene, CDR3 DNA, CDR3 protein. D genes are given only for firm matches. Expanded clones get a size class; other rows say once, few or many, or leave the size out.

V gene: TRBV5-4
clone size: .
J gene: TRBJ2-7
D gene: .
CDR3 DNA: TGTGCCAGCAGCTTAGGTGAGGGAGTTAAAGTCTACGAGCAGTACTTC
CDR3 protein: CASSLGEGVKVYEQYF

V gene: TRBV7-8
clone size: .
J gene: TRBJ1-2
D gene: .
CDR3 DNA: TGTGCCAGCAGCTCTCGGACCGGCGGGGGGTCAGGTGGCTACACCTTC
CDR3 protein: CASSSRTGGGSGGYTF

V gene: TRBV7-3
clone size: .
J gene: TRBJ2-1
D gene: TRBD2
CDR3 DNA: TGTGCCAGCAGCTTAGTCGGGAGGTCCGATGAGCAGTTCTTC
CDR3 protein: CASSLVGRSDEQFF

V gene: TRBV6-6
clone size: .
J gene: TRBJ2-1
D gene: TRBD1
CDR3 DNA: TGTGCCAGCAGTTATGGGAGTGGCAGGGGGCACAATGAGCAGTTCTTC
CDR3 protein: CASSYGSGRGHNEQFF

V gene: TRBV10-2
clone size: .
J gene: TRBJ1-3
D gene: .
CDR3 DNA: TGCGCCAGCAGCGAAACCTACTCTGGAAACACCATATATTTT
CDR3 protein: CASSETYSGNTIYF

V gene: TRBV7-4
clone size: .
J gene: TRBJ2-1
D gene: TRBD2
CDR3 DNA: TGTGCCAGCAGCCTGGGACTAGCGGGAGAATCCTACAATGAGCAGTTCTTC
CDR3 protein: CASSLGLAGESYNEQFF

V gene: TRBV5-5
clone size: .
J gene: TRBJ2-3
D gene: TRBD2
CDR3 DNA: TGTGCCAGCAGCTTGACCCGGACTAGTATCGATACGCAGTATTTT
CDR3 protein: CASSLTRTSIDTQYF

V gene: TRBV6-1
clone size: .
J gene: TRBJ1-2
D gene: .
CDR3 DNA: TGTGCCAGCAACTACGGGGGGGCCTATGGCTACACCTTC
CDR3 protein: CASNYGGAYGYTF

V gene: TRBV10-3
clone size: .
J gene: TRBJ1-4
D gene: .
CDR3 DNA: TGTGCCATCAGTGAGTCTAGGGGGAGCCAAAAACTGTTTTTT
CDR3 protein: CAISESRGSQKLFF

V gene: TRBV6-6
clone size: .
J gene: TRBJ1-4
D gene: .
CDR3 DNA: TGTGCCAGCAGTGGAACAGGGAGGGTGAGAGAAAAACTGTTTTTT
CDR3 protein: CASSGTGRVREKLFF

V gene: TRBV5-1
clone size: .
J gene: TRBJ1-5
D gene: .
CDR3 DNA: TGCGCCAGCAGCTTGGGGACAGTCAGCAATCAGCCCCAGCATTTT
CDR3 protein: CASSLGTVSNQPQHF

V gene: TRBV28
clone size: once
J gene: TRBJ2-1
D gene: TRBD2
CDR3 DNA: TGTGCCAGCAGTTCCCCAGCGGGGCCGCAGTTCTTC
CDR3 protein: CASSSPAGPQFF

V gene: TRBV29-1
clone size: .
J gene: TRBJ2-1
D gene: .
CDR3 DNA: TGCAGCGGAGGACAGACCAATGAGCAGTTCTTC
CDR3 protein: CSGGQTNEQFF

V gene: TRBV19
clone size: .
J gene: TRBJ1-5
D gene: .
CDR3 DNA: TGTGCCAGTAGTATAGTTGAGGGTAGGAATCAGCCCCAGCATTTT
CDR3 protein: CASSIVEGRNQPQHF

V gene: TRBV18
clone size: .
J gene: TRBJ2-5
D gene: TRBD2
CDR3 DNA: TGTGCCAGCTCAGACGCGGGGACTAGCGGGCAAGAGACCCAGTACTTC
CDR3 protein: CASSDAGTSGQETQYF

V gene: TRBV2
clone size: few
J gene: TRBJ2-1
D gene: TRBD2
CDR3 DNA: TGTGCCAGCATCTTCTCTAGCGGAACCTACAATGAGCAGTTCTTC
CDR3 protein: CASIFSSGTYNEQFF

V gene: TRBV3-1/TRBV3-2
clone size: .
J gene: TRBJ1-6
D gene: TRBD1
CDR3 DNA: TGTGCCAGCAGCCCCCGACAGGGGTCTAATTCACCCCTCCACTTT
CDR3 protein: CASSPRQGSNSPLHF

V gene: TRBV2
clone size: .
J gene: TRBJ2-1
D gene: TRBD1
CDR3 DNA: TGTGCCAGCAGTGTGACAGGGGTCAATGAGCAGTTCTTC
CDR3 protein: CASSVTGVNEQFF

V gene: TRBV12-5
clone size: .
J gene: TRBJ1-5
D gene: .
CDR3 DNA: TGTGCTAGTGGTTTGGTAGGCGGATCCAATCAGCCCCAGCATTTT
CDR3 protein: CASGLVGGSNQPQHF

V gene: TRBV30
clone size: .
J gene: TRBJ2-7
D gene: TRBD1
CDR3 DNA: TGTGCCTGGAGGGACAGGGGAGAGGACGAGCAGTACTTC
CDR3 protein: CAWRDRGEDEQYF

V gene: TRBV5-4
clone size: once
J gene: TRBJ1-1
D gene: TRBD1
CDR3 DNA: TGTGCCAGCAGCCTACGGACAGGGGGAGGCACTGAAGCTTTCTTT
CDR3 protein: CASSLRTGGGTEAFF

V gene: TRBV12-5
clone size: .
J gene: TRBJ2-5
D gene: TRBD2
CDR3 DNA: TGTGCTAGTGGTTTGGGACTAGCGGGGACCCAAGAGACCCAGTACTTC
CDR3 protein: CASGLGLAGTQETQYF

V gene: TRBV7-9
clone size: .
J gene: TRBJ2-7
D gene: .
CDR3 DNA: TGTGCCAGCAGCCTAATGGCTAGCGAGACCTACGAGCAGTACTTC
CDR3 protein: CASSLMASETYEQYF

V gene: TRBV5-1
clone size: .
J gene: TRBJ2-1
D gene: .
CDR3 DNA: TGCGCCAGCAGTCTCCTAGCCTACAATGAGCAGTTCTTC
CDR3 protein: CASSLLAYNEQFF

V gene: TRBV28
clone size: few
J gene: TRBJ2-7
D gene: .
CDR3 DNA: TGTGCCAGCAGTCCGGGAAGCGGCCCCACCGTTTACGAGCAGTACTTC
CDR3 protein: CASSPGSGPTVYEQYF

V gene: TRBV11-2
clone size: .
J gene: TRBJ2-5
D gene: TRBD1
CDR3 DNA: TGTGCCAGCAGCTTTAGGGGGACAGCCCAAGAGACCCAGTACTTC
CDR3 protein: CASSFRGTAQETQYF

V gene: TRBV25-1
clone size: .
J gene: TRBJ1-2
D gene: .
CDR3 DNA: TGTGCCAGCAGTTGGAGTAGTTATGGCTACACCTTC
CDR3 protein: CASSWSSYGYTF

V gene: TRBV27
clone size: .
J gene: TRBJ2-7
D gene: TRBD1
CDR3 DNA: TGTGCCAGCAGTCGCACAGGGGGCGCGAAATACGAGCAGTACTTC
CDR3 protein: CASSRTGGAKYEQYF

V gene: TRBV18
clone size: .
J gene: TRBJ2-3
D gene: TRBD2
CDR3 DNA: TGTGCCAGCTACCCGCCTCGACTAGCGGGAGGGGATACGCAGTATTTT
CDR3 protein: CASYPPRLAGGDTQYF

V gene: TRBV12-3/TRBV12-4
clone size: .
J gene: TRBJ1-2
D gene: .
CDR3 DNA: TGTGCCAGCAGTTTGGCCTTGATCTCTGGCTACACCTTC
CDR3 protein: CASSLALISGYTF

V gene: TRBV6-5
clone size: .
J gene: TRBJ1-2
D gene: .
CDR3 DNA: TGTGCCAGCAGTAAAAACAGGGATGGCTACACCTTC
CDR3 protein: CASSKNRDGYTF

V gene: TRBV19
clone size: .
J gene: TRBJ2-2
D gene: TRBD1
CDR3 DNA: TGTGCCAGTAGGGGTCCGGGACAGGGGAACACCGGGGAGCTGTTTTTT
CDR3 protein: CASRGPGQGNTGELFF

V gene: TRBV5-1
clone size: .
J gene: TRBJ1-4
D gene: .
CDR3 DNA: TGCGCCAGCAGCAGGAGACCCGCCGTTGGGGGGACTAATGAAAAACTGTTTTTT
CDR3 protein: CASSRRPAVGGTNEKLFF

V gene: TRBV19
clone size: .
J gene: TRBJ1-1
D gene: .
CDR3 DNA: TGTGCCAGTAGTTCCCGGGCCTCAGGGGCGCTGAACACTGAAGCTTTCTTT
CDR3 protein: CASSSRASGALNTEAFF

V gene: TRBV5-1
clone size: .
J gene: TRBJ2-7
D gene: .
CDR3 DNA: TGCGCCAGCAGCTTCAGGGTACGCTCCTACGAGCAGTACTTC
CDR3 protein: CASSFRVRSYEQYF

V gene: TRBV19
clone size: .
J gene: TRBJ1-4
D gene: TRBD1
CDR3 DNA: TGTGCCAGTAGTATAGATCAGGGGACAGGGGCGGAAAAACTGTTTTTT
CDR3 protein: CASSIDQGTGAEKLFF

V gene: TRBV29-1
clone size: .
J gene: TRBJ1-1
D gene: TRBD1
CDR3 DNA: TGCAGCGTCTTGACAGGGGGCCTAAACACTGAAGCTTTCTTT
CDR3 protein: CSVLTGGLNTEAFF

V gene: TRBV5-1
clone size: .
J gene: TRBJ2-3
D gene: TRBD2
CDR3 DNA: TGCGCCAGCTTCAGCGGGAGAGGGGGGACAGATACGCAGTATTTT
CDR3 protein: CASFSGRGGTDTQYF

V gene: TRBV2
clone size: .
J gene: TRBJ2-2
D gene: TRBD1
CDR3 DNA: TGTGCCAGCAGGGGGACAGGGACCGGGGAGCTGTTTTTT
CDR3 protein: CASRGTGTGELFF

V gene: TRBV7-6
clone size: .
J gene: TRBJ2-6
D gene: .
CDR3 DNA: TGTGCCAGCAGCTTCACAGCCATGAGAGGGGCCAACGTCCTGACTTTC
CDR3 protein: CASSFTAMRGANVLTF

V gene: TRBV29-1
clone size: .
J gene: TRBJ1-5
D gene: .
CDR3 DNA: TGCAGCTACTCCCAGGGGAGAGATCAGCCCCAGCATTTT
CDR3 protein: CSYSQGRDQPQHF

V gene: TRBV5-4
clone size: few
J gene: TRBJ2-3
D gene: TRBD2
CDR3 DNA: TGTGCCAGCAGGAGGGCGGGAGGGCCCACAGATACGCAGTATTTT
CDR3 protein: CASRRAGGPTDTQYF

V gene: TRBV30
clone size: .
J gene: TRBJ1-2
D gene: .
CDR3 DNA: TGTGCCTGGAGTGCAAGACAAGATGATGGCTACACCTTC
CDR3 protein: CAWSARQDDGYTF

V gene: TRBV20-1
clone size: .
J gene: TRBJ1-6
D gene: .
CDR3 DNA: TGCAGTGCTAGTGTCGACAGGCCCGGATCACCCCTCCACTTT
CDR3 protein: CSASVDRPGSPLHF

V gene: TRBV9
clone size: .
J gene: TRBJ2-1
D gene: TRBD2
CDR3 DNA: TGTGCCAGCAGCCCTAGTTCGGGGCCTAGCGGGAGCGGGGTCAATGAGCAGTTCTTC
CDR3 protein: CASSPSSGPSGSGVNEQFF

V gene: TRBV9
clone size: .
J gene: TRBJ1-5
D gene: TRBD1
CDR3 DNA: TGTGCCAGCAGCACCGGACAGGATAGCAATCAGCCCCAGCATTTT
CDR3 protein: CASSTGQDSNQPQHF

V gene: TRBV10-3
clone size: .
J gene: TRBJ2-7
D gene: TRBD2
CDR3 DNA: TGTGCCACCTTAAGCGGGACCACCGGGGGGGAGCAGTACTTC
CDR3 protein: CATLSGTTGGEQYF

V gene: TRBV10-2
clone size: .
J gene: TRBJ2-7
D gene: TRBD2
CDR3 DNA: TGCGCCAGCAGTGGGACTAGCGCCAGCTCCTACGAGCAGTACTTC
CDR3 protein: CASSGTSASSYEQYF

V gene: TRBV6-5
clone size: .
J gene: TRBJ2-7
D gene: TRBD1
CDR3 DNA: TGTGCCAGCAGGGGACCAGGGGGCGTAACCGAGCAGTACTTC
CDR3 protein: CASRGPGGVTEQYF

V gene: TRBV3-1/TRBV3-2
clone size: once
J gene: TRBJ2-1
D gene: TRBD2
CDR3 DNA: TGTGCCAGCAGCCCTGGACTAGCGGGGGAGCAGTTCTTC
CDR3 protein: CASSPGLAGEQFF

V gene: TRBV11-2
clone size: .
J gene: TRBJ2-3
D gene: .
CDR3 DNA: TGTGCCAGCAGCTTACGACTAGATTCTACAGATACGCAGTATTTT
CDR3 protein: CASSLRLDSTDTQYF

V gene: TRBV6-6
clone size: .
J gene: TRBJ1-2
D gene: .
CDR3 DNA: TGTGCCAGCAGAGAGACAGCTAACTATGGCTACACCTTC
CDR3 protein: CASRETANYGYTF

V gene: TRBV3-1/TRBV3-2
clone size: .
J gene: TRBJ2-2
D gene: .
CDR3 DNA: TGTGCCAGCAGCCAAGATCCAGGATACACCGGGGAGCTGTTTTTT
CDR3 protein: CASSQDPGYTGELFF

V gene: TRBV5-1
clone size: .
J gene: TRBJ2-7
D gene: TRBD2
CDR3 DNA: TGCGCCAGCAGCACGGGACTAGCGGGACTATACGAGCAGTACTTC
CDR3 protein: CASSTGLAGLYEQYF

V gene: TRBV5-4
clone size: .
J gene: TRBJ2-3
D gene: TRBD2
CDR3 DNA: TGTGCCAGCAGCTTGTATACTAGCGGGAGAACAGATACGCAGTATTTT
CDR3 protein: CASSLYTSGRTDTQYF

V gene: TRBV27
clone size: .
J gene: TRBJ2-7
D gene: .
CDR3 DNA: TGTGCCAGCAGTTCAGCGACTAGGGCCTACGAGCAGTACTTC
CDR3 protein: CASSSATRAYEQYF

V gene: TRBV4-2
clone size: once
J gene: TRBJ2-1
D gene: .
CDR3 DNA: TGTGCCAGCAGCCAAGATGGAGCGGCCTCCTACAATGAGCAGTTCTTC
CDR3 protein: CASSQDGAASYNEQFF

V gene: TRBV10-3
clone size: .
J gene: TRBJ1-1
D gene: .
CDR3 DNA: TGTGCCATCAGTGACGGTTTGAACACTGAAGCTTTCTTT
CDR3 protein: CAISDGLNTEAFF

V gene: TRBV30
clone size: .
J gene: TRBJ2-5
D gene: .
CDR3 DNA: TGTGCCCTGGGGAGGCCCATTCAAGAGACCCAGTACTTC
CDR3 protein: CALGRPIQETQYF